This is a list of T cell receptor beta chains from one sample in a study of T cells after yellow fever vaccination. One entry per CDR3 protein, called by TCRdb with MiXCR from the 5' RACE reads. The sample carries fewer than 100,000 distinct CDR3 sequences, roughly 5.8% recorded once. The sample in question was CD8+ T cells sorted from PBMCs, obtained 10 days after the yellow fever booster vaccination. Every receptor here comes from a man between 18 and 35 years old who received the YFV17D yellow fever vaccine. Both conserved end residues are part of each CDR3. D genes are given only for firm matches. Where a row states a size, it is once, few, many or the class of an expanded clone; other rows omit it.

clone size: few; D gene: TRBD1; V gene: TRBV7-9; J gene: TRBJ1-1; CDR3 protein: CASSLAQGAYTEAFF; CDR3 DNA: TGTGCCAGCAGCTTAGCGCAGGGGGCGTACACTGAAGCTTTCTTT
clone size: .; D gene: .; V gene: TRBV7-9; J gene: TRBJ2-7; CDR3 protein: CASSRIYEQYF; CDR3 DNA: TGTGCCAGCAGCCGAATTTACGAGCAGTACTTC
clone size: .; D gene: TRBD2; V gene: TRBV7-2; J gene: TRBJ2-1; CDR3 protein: CASSLTSGLANEQFF; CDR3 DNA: TGTGCCAGCAGCTTAACTAGCGGCCTTGCCAATGAGCAGTTCTTC
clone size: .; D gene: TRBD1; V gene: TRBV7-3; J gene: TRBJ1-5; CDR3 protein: CASSLADREEVQPQHF; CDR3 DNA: TGTGCCAGCAGCTTAGCGGACAGGGAGGAAGTCCAGCCCCAGCATTTT
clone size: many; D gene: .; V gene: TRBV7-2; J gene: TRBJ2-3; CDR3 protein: CASSLSGPQYF; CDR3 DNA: TGTGCCAGCAGCCTCTCGGGTCCGCAGTATTTT
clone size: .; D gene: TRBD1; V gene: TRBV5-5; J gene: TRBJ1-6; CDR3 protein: CASNVRDSLVRLHF; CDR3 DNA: TGTGCCAGCAACGTGCGGGACAGCCTGGTCCGCCTCCACTTT
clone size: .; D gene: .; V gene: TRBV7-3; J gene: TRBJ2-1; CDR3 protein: CASSLTSSPRSSYNEQFF; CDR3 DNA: TGTGCCAGCAGCTTAACTAGCAGTCCGAGGAGCTCCTACAATGAGCAGTTCTTC
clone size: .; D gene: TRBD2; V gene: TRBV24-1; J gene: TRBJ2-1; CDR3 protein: CATSDPDPRTGGNEQFF; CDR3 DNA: TGTGCCACCAGTGATCCTGATCCCCGGACGGGAGGGAATGAGCAGTTCTTC
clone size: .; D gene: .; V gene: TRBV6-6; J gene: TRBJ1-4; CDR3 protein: CASSYGAQAHEKLFF; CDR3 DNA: TGTGCCAGCAGTTATGGGGCGCAGGCTCATGAAAAACTGTTTTTT
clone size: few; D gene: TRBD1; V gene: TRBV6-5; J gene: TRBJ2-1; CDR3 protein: CASSYFTGTGGSHEQFF; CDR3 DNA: TGTGCCAGCAGTTACTTTACGGGGACAGGGGGTAGTCATGAGCAGTTCTTC
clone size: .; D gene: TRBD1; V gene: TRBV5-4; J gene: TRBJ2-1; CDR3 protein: CASSGDRSSYNEQFF; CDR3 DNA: TGTGCCAGCAGTGGGGACAGAAGCTCCTACAATGAGCAGTTCTTC
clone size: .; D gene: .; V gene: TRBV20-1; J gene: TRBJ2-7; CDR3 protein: CSARDNRGRVEQYF; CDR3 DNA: TGCAGTGCTAGAGATAATCGCGGTAGGGTCGAGCAGTACTTC
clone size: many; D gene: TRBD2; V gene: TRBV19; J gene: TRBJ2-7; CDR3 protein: CASSLPGLGYEQYF; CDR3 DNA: TGTGCCAGTAGTCTCCCGGGACTAGGGTACGAGCAGTACTTC
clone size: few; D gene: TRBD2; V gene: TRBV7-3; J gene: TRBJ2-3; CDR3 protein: CASSLTLAGGGDTQYF; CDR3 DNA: TGTGCCAGCAGCTTAACCCTAGCGGGGGGCGGGGATACGCAGTATTTT
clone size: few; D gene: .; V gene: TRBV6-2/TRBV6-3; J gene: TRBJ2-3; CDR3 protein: CASSWRGTDTQYF; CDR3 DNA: TGTGCCAGCAGTTGGCGGGGCACAGATACGCAGTATTTT
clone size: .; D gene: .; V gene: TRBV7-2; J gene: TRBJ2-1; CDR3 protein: CASSPGASWSNEQFF; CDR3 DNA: TGTGCCAGCAGCCCCGGGGCTAGCTGGAGCAATGAGCAGTTCTTC
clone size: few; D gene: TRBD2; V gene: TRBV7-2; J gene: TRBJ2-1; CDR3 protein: CASSFRLAGGYNEQFF; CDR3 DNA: TGTGCCAGCAGCTTCCGACTAGCGGGGGGCTACAATGAGCAGTTCTTC
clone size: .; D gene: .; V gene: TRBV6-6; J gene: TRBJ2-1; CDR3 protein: CASSYEGGEQFF; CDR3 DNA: TGTGCCAGCAGTTATGAGGGCGGTGAGCAGTTCTTC
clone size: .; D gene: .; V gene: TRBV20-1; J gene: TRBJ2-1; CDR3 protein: CSAPGASEIPNEQFF; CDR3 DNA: TGCAGTGCACCCGGGGCCAGCGAAATTCCCAATGAGCAGTTCTTC
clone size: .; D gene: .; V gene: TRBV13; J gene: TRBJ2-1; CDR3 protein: CASRPGSVHEQFF; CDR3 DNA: TGTGCCAGCAGGCCAGGGTCGGTCCATGAGCAGTTCTTC
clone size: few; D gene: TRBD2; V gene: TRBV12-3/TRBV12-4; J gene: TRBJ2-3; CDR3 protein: CASSLDDGGGLPVTDTQYF; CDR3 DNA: TGTGCCAGCAGTTTAGACGACGGGGGGGGCCTCCCCGTCACAGATACGCAGTATTTT
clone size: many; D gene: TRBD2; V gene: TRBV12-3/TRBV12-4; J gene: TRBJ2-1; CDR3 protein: CASSLAGAYNEQFF; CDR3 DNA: TGTGCCAGCAGTCTAGCGGGGGCTTACAATGAGCAGTTCTTC
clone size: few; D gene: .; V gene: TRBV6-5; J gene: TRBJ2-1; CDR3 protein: CASSYSGADEQFF; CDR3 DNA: TGTGCCAGCAGTTACTCGGGGGCCGATGAGCAGTTCTTC
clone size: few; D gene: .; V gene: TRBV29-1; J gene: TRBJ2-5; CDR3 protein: CSVVARGGQETQYF; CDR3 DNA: TGCAGCGTTGTTGCCAGGGGCGGTCAAGAGACCCAGTACTTC
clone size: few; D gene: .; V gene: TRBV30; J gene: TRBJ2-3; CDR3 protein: CAWSWVGDTQYF; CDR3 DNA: TGTGCCTGGAGTTGGGTAGGGGATACGCAGTATTTT
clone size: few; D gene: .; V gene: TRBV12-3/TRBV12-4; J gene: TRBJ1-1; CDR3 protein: CASRSRQDEAFF; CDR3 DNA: TGTGCCAGCAGGAGCCGACAGGATGAAGCTTTCTTT
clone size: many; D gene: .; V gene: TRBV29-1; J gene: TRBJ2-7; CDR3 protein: CSVERDRPYEQYF; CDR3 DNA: TGCAGCGTTGAAAGGGACCGGCCCTACGAGCAGTACTTC
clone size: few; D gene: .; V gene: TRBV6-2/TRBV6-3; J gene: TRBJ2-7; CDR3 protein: CASSYLQALVEQYF; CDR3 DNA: TGTGCCAGCAGTTATTTACAGGCTCTGGTCGAGCAGTACTTC
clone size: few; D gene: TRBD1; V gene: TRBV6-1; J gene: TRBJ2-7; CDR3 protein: CASSELGTGTYEQYF; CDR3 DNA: TGTGCCAGCAGTGAATTGGGGACAGGAACCTACGAGCAGTACTTC
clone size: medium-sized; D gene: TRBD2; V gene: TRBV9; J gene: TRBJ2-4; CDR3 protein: CASSPTSGGSLVAKNIQYF; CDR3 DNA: TGTGCCAGCAGCCCGACTAGCGGGGGGTCCCTCGTAGCCAAAAACATTCAGTACTTC
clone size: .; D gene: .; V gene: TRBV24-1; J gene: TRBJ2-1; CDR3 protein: CATSESQGGPYNEQFF; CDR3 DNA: TGTGCCACCAGTGAGTCGCAGGGGGGCCCCTACAATGAGCAGTTCTTC
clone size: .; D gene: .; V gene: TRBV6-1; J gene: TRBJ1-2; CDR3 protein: CASTPFRGNDYTF; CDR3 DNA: TGTGCCAGCACACCTTTTCGAGGGAATGACTACACCTTC
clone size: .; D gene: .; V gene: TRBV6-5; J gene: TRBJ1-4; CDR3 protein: CASSYRTTIEKLFF; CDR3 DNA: TGTGCCAGCAGTTACCGGACAACCATTGAAAAACTGTTTTTT
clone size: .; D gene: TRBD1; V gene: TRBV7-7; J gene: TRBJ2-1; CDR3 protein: CASSFGTALYNEQFF; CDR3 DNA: TGTGCTAGCAGCTTCGGGACAGCTCTATACAATGAGCAGTTCTTC
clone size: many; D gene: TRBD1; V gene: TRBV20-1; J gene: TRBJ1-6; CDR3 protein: CRTGGNSPLHF; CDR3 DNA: TGCAGGACAGGGGGTAATTCACCCCTCCACTTT
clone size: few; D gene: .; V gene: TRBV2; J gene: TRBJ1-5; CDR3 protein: CASTVRGSNQPQHF; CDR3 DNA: TGTGCCAGCACGGTTAGGGGCTCTAATCAGCCCCAGCATTTT
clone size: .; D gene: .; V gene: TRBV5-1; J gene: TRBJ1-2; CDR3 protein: CASSGAGPENYGYTF; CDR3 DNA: TGCGCCAGCAGCGGGGCCGGACCAGAGAACTATGGCTACACCTTC
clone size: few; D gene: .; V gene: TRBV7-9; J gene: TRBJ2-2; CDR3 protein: CAGGENGELFF; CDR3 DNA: TGTGCCGGAGGGGAAAACGGGGAGCTGTTTTTT